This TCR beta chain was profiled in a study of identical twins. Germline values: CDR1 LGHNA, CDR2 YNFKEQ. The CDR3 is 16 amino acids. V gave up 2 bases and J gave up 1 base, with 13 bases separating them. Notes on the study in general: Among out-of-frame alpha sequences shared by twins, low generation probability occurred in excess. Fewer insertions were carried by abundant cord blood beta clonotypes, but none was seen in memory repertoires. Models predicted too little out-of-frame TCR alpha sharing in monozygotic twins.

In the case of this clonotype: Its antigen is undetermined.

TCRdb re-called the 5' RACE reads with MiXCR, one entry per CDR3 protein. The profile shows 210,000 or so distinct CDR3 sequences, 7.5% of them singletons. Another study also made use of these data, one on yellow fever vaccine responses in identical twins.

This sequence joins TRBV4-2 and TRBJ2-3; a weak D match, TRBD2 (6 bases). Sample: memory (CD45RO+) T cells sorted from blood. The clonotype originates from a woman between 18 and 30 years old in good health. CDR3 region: CASSQLTTGGTDTQYF. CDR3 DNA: TGTGCCAGCAGCCAACTGACCACGGGAGGCACAGATACGCAGTATTTT.